Below, one T cell receptor beta chain is given with its context. Its antigen is currently unknown. The CDR3 totals 16 residues. V was shortened by 1 base and J by 0 bases, with 10 bases between the two germline ends. From germline, CDR1 is SGHVS and CDR2 FQNEAQ. This sample was included in a study of spatial heterogeneity in lung cancer. On the study more broadly: The count of detected beta-chain sequences consistently exceeded that of alpha-chain sequences. Within tumor regions, the number of TCR transcripts tracked closely with a T cell module score obtained from matched bulk RNA-seq. Study-level findings and limits: In tumors, expanded intratumoral alpha and beta TCR counts tracked mutation counts.

Unique molecular identifiers, one per molecule, were present on every TCR cDNA molecule. TCRdb independently ran MiXCR on the 5' RACE reads; one entry per CDR3 protein. The table records around 19,000 distinct CDR3 sequences, approximately 16% of them present only once. Time point here: sample taken at primary tumor resection. The donors comprised some 78 untreated early-stage non-small cell lung cancer patients. The clonotype comes from a female donor with early-stage non-small cell lung cancer. Sequenced material: lung tumor tissue, taken at surgery. The chain joins TRBV7-8 to TRBJ2-1; no clear D. The chain's CDR3 is CASSLVRSVSYNEQFF. The CDR3 nucleotides read TGTGCCAGCAGCTTAGTTCGGTCGGTCTCCTACAATGAGCAGTTCTTC.